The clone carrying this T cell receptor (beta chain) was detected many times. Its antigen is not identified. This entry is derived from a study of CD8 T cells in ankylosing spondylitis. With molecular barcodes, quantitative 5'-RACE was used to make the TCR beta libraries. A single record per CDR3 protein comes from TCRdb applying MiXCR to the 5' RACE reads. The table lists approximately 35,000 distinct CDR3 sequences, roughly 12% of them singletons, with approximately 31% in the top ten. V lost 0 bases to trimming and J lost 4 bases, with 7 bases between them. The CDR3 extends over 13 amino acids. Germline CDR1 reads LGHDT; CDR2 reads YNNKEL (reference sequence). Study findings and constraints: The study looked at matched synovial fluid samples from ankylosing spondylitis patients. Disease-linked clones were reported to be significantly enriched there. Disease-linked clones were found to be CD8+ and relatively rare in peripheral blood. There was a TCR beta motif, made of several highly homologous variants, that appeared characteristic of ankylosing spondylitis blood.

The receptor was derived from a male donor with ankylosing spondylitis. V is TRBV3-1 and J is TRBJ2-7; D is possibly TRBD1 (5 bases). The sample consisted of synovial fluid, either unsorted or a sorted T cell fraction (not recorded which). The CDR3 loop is CASSQDRVYEQYF. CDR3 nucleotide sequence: TGTGCCAGCAGCCAAGACAGGGTTTACGAGCAGTACTTC.